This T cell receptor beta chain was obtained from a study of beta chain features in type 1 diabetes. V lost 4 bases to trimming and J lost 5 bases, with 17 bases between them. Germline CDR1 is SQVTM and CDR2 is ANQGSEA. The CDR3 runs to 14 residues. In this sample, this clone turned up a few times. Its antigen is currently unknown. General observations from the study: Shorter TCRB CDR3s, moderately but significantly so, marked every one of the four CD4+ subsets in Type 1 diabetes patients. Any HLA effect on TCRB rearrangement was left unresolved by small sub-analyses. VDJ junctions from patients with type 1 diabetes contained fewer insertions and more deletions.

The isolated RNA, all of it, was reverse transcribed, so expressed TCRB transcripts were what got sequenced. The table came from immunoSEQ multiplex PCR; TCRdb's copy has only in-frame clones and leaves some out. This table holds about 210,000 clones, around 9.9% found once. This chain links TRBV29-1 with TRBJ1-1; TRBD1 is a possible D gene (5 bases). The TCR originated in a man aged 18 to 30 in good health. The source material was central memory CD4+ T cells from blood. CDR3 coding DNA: TGCAGCGTTGCTTGGGACCCAGAAGAAACTGAAGCTTTCTTT. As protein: CSVAWDPEETEAFF.